Following are 12 T cell receptor beta chains from one sample sequenced in a study of T cell repertoires in cytomegalovirus infection. TCRdb re-called the reads through MiXCR, storing one row per CDR3 protein. Among around 630,000 distinct CDR3 sequences listed, 20% to 25% were seen once. The material sequenced was CD8+ T cells from PBMCs. The receptors originated from a human donor in good health (CMV status not recorded). Some clones in this sample may be carry-over from other donors' samples.

This clonotype was seen a few times. The chain couples TRBV19 to TRBJ2-1; 10 positions agree with TRBD1. Germline CDR1 reads LNHDA; CDR2 reads SQIVND (reference sequence). CDR3 size: 13 residues. V dropped 9 bases and J dropped 3; count of bases not matched to a gene: 2. The chain's CDR3 is CASGTGVYNEQFF. The CDR3 DNA reads as TGTGCCAGCGGGACAGGGGTCTACAATGAGCAGTTCTTC.

There are many counts of this clonotype. This chain connects TRBV24-1 to TRBJ2-1; D ambiguous. The CDR3 is 11 residues long. Trimming pared 5 bases from V and 8 bases from J, leaving 6 bases between. Germline CDR1 is KGHDR and CDR2 is SFDVKD. The CDR3 region is CATSVGYEQFF. The CDR3 DNA reads as TGTGCCACCAGTGTCGGGTATGAGCAGTTCTTC.

This clonotype appeared a few times. The chain is built from TRBV29-1 and TRBJ1-1; D not resolved. The germline V gene encodes CDR1 SQVTM and CDR2 ANQGSEA. The CDR3 runs to 16 residues. V lost 3 bases to trimming and J lost 1 base, with 18 bases between them. The CDR3 loop reads CSVEGGSSGRNTEAFF. The CDR3 DNA sequence: TGCAGCGTTGAGGGCGGCTCGTCAGGACGGAACACTGAAGCTTTCTTT.

This clonotype was seen many times. The chain carries TRBV7-8 and TRBJ1-2, with 7 bases fitting TRBD1. From germline, CDR1 is SGHVS and CDR2 FQNEAQ. Trimming took 5 bases from V and 4 from J; bases not matched to a gene: 7. This CDR3 is 14 amino acids long. The chain's CDR3 is CASSLGQTSYGYTF. The CDR3 bases are TGTGCCAGCAGCCTGGGACAGACTAGCTATGGCTACACCTTC.

This clonotype was seen at least ten times. The chain is built from TRBV5-1 and TRBJ2-7, with TRBD2 matching 16 bases. The CDR3 length is 16 residues. V shed 3 bases and J 6 bases; nucleotides not matched to a gene: 6. Germline-derived CDR1 and CDR2 are SGHRS and YFSETQ. In nucleotides, the CDR3 is TGCGCCAGCAGCTGGGGGACTAGCGGGGGGGCGAGCGAGCAGTACGTC. It translates to CASSWGTSGGASEQYV.

This clonotype has ten or more counts. This chain links TRBV12-5 with TRBJ2-1, with TRBD2 matching 9 bases. With V trimmed by 5 bases and J by 4 bases, 15 bases remained unmatched. From germline, CDR1 is LGHNT and CDR2 FRNRAP. The CDR3 covers 18 residues. CDR3 loop: CASGPGGVSGGSYNEQFF. The CDR3 bases are TGTGCTAGTGGTCCTGGCGGGGTTAGCGGGGGTTCTTACAATGAGCAGTTCTTC.

Only a few counts were recorded for this clonotype. CDR3 region: CASRGATGLYNEQFF. As DNA, the CDR3 is TGCGCCAGCAGGGGGGCGACAGGGCTCTACAATGAGCAGTTCTTC. The chain uses TRBV5-1 and TRBJ2-1; 7 bases map to TRBD1. J lost 3 bases, V lost 5 bases, and 8 bases had no gene match. Germline V gives CDR1 SGHRS, CDR2 YFSETQ. The CDR3 extends over 15 amino acids.

This clonotype occurred many times. The J gene is TRBJ1-2, the V gene TRBV12-3 or TRBV12-4; D remains ambiguous. V lost 6 bases and J lost 6, with 14 bases in between. There are 13 residues in the CDR3. In nucleotides, the CDR3 is TGTGCCAGCAGCCCCCCCATCCTGGATGGCTACACCTTC. This gives the protein CASSPPILDGYTF.

This clonotype was found a few times. The chain carries TRBV29-1 and TRBJ2-3, with no clear D. This CDR3 spans 12 amino acids. The V gene's germline CDR1 is SQVTM and CDR2 ANQGSEA. V gave up 3 bases and J gave up 4 bases, with 8 bases separating them. The DNA of the CDR3 is TGCAGCGTTGACGCAGCTCCAGATACGCAGTATTTT. Translating gives CSVDAAPDTQYF.

In this sample, this clonotype turned up many times. The DNA of the CDR3 is TGTGCCAGCAGCTTAGTCGGACTAGCGGGGGGGCAGGAGCAGTTCTTC. It encodes CASSLVGLAGGQEQFF. The V call is TRBV7-9, the J call TRBJ2-1; 15 bases line up with TRBD2. The CDR3 runs 16 residues. V shed 1 base and J 10 bases; nucleotides not matched to a gene: 5. CDR1 is SEHNR, CDR2 FQNEAQ, per germline (reference sequence).

This clonotype was seen at least ten times. This chain uses TRBV7-9 with TRBJ2-1, with D uncertain. Germline V lookup: CDR1 SEHNR, CDR2 FQNEAQ (reference sequence). The germline V and J ends were trimmed by 2 bases and 0 bases, with 8 bases remaining between them. This CDR3 spans 15 amino acids. The CDR3: CASSLPQSSYNEQFF. The DNA of the CDR3 is TGTGCCAGCAGCTTACCCCAGAGCTCCTACAATGAGCAGTTCTTC. Using reference TRBV7-9 and TRBJ2-1 for the parts outside the CDR3, the full variable domain is DTGVSQNPRHKITKRGQNVTFRCDPISEHNRLYWYRQTLGQGPEFLTYFQNEAQLEKSRLLSDRFSAERPKGSFSTLEIQRTEQGDSAMYLCASSLPQSSYNEQFFGPGTRLTVL.

The genes are TRBV12-5 and TRBJ2-7; 7 bases agree with TRBD1. Unmatched junction bases numbered 7, after V lost 5 bases and J lost 3 bases. The germline V gene has CDR1 LGHNT and CDR2 FRNRAP. This CDR3 has 14 amino acids. CDR3 protein: CASGNTDRVYEQYF. In DNA form, the CDR3 reads TGTGCTAGTGGTAATACCGACAGGGTCTACGAGCAGTACTTC.